Sequencing of this T cell receptor (beta chain) was carried out in a study of regulatory T cells in long-lasting Graves disease. Time point here: persistent/refractory GD, antithyroid drugs over 5 years with positive TRAb. RNA extracted from PBMCs served as the sequencing template. For TCR beta, libraries came from iRepertoire HTBI primers and Arm-PCR of CDR3 regions. TCRdb reprocessed the multiplex PCR reads with MiXCR, giving one entry per CDR3 protein. The top ten clones hold just under 30% of a sample with hundreds of thousands of distinct CDR3 sequences, around 19% of them seen once. Findings and limits, study-wide: Persistent disease showed a preference for TRBV28, TRBJ1-2 and TRBJ2-5.

With regard to this clonotype: The antigen remains undetermined. The junction does not match germline at one end; this may be a read error.

In germline, CDR1 is MNHNS, CDR2 SASEGT. The CDR3 runs to 15 residues. The clonotype was recovered from a female donor with Graves disease. This chain connects TRBV6-1 to TRBJ2-7; 9 positions match TRBD2. The source material was peripheral blood mononuclear cells (PBMCs), sampled when the disease was refractory, from a patient treated with antithyroid drugs. CDR3 coding DNA: TGTGTCAGCAGTGAATGGCGGGAGGGACCCTACGAGCAGTACTTC. As protein: CVSSEWREGPYEQYF.